What follows are 6 T cell receptor beta chains derived from one specimen sequenced in a study of blood T cell repertoires in COVID-19. Some clones are missing from TCRdb's copy, which holds only in-frame ones; the method was immunoSEQ multiplex PCR. Found here are about 120,000 clones, around four fifths of them singletons; the top ten hold under 3%. Input material: peripheral blood. Receptors were obtained from a man aged 25 to 40 with acute or convalescent COVID-19.

CDR3 nucleotides: TGTGCCAGCAGCCGAGGGACTGCGAGCCCCCGGTATGGCTACACCTTC. Translating gives CASSRGTASPRYGYTF. The genes are TRBV3-1 (or the pseudogene TRBV3-2) and TRBJ1-2, with D perhaps matching TRBD1 (5 bases). Trimming took off 4 bases at V and 5 bases at J, with 20 bases between the two ends. CDR3 length: 16 residues. Germline V CDR1 and CDR2: LGHDT, YNNKEL (reference sequence).

This clone was seen a few times. The chain is built from TRBV6-4 and TRBJ1-5, with a tentative D call TRBD1 (5 bases). The CDR3 has 15 residues. Per the germline V gene, CDR1 is MRHNA and CDR2 is SNTAGT. V was trimmed by 4 bases and J by 0 bases, leaving 10 bases between them. CDR3 nucleotide sequence: TGTGCCAGCAGTGTAGGACACCTTAGCAATCAGCCCCAGCATTTT. This encodes CASSVGHLSNQPQHF.

V usage is TRBV7-3 and J usage is TRBJ2-2; tentative D call: TRBD1 (6 bases). Germline loops: CDR1 SGHTA, CDR2 FQGTGA. This CDR3 is 15 amino acids long. V was trimmed by 5 bases and J by 2 bases, leaving 12 bases between them. CDR3 in amino acids: CASSRDRTNTGELFF. Here the CDR3 DNA reads TGTGCCAGCAGCCGCGACAGGACTAACACCGGGGAGCTGTTTTTT.

The J gene is TRBJ2-5, the V gene TRBV29-1; 13 nucleotides match TRBD2. Germline-derived CDR1 and CDR2 are SQVTM and ANQGSEA. The CDR3 is 13 residues long. With 7 bases clipped from V and 4 bases from J, the junction kept 3 bases outside the gene matches. CDR3 protein: CSAGTSGAETQYF. The CDR3 coding sequence is TGCAGCGCAGGGACTAGCGGGGCAGAGACCCAGTACTTC.

This chain links TRBV4-1 with TRBJ2-5; TRBD2 matches at 9 bases. The CDR3 has 15 residues. V dropped 1 base and J dropped 7; count of bases not matched to a gene: 7. Germline lookup yields CDR1 MGHRA and CDR2 YSYEKL. The CDR3 DNA reads TGCGCCAGCAGCCAAGTGGCGGGGGGGCCTCTGACCCAGTACTTC. It specifies CASSQVAGGPLTQYF.

The CDR3 protein is CASSKGATGGAGGYTF. CDR3 bases: TGTGCCAGCAGCAAAGGAGCAACAGGGGGCGCGGGTGGCTACACCTTC. This chain connects TRBV21-1 to TRBJ1-2; TRBD1 is the table's D call and was not checked against the DNA. TRBV21-1 is flagged as a pseudogene. This CDR3 has 16 amino acids.